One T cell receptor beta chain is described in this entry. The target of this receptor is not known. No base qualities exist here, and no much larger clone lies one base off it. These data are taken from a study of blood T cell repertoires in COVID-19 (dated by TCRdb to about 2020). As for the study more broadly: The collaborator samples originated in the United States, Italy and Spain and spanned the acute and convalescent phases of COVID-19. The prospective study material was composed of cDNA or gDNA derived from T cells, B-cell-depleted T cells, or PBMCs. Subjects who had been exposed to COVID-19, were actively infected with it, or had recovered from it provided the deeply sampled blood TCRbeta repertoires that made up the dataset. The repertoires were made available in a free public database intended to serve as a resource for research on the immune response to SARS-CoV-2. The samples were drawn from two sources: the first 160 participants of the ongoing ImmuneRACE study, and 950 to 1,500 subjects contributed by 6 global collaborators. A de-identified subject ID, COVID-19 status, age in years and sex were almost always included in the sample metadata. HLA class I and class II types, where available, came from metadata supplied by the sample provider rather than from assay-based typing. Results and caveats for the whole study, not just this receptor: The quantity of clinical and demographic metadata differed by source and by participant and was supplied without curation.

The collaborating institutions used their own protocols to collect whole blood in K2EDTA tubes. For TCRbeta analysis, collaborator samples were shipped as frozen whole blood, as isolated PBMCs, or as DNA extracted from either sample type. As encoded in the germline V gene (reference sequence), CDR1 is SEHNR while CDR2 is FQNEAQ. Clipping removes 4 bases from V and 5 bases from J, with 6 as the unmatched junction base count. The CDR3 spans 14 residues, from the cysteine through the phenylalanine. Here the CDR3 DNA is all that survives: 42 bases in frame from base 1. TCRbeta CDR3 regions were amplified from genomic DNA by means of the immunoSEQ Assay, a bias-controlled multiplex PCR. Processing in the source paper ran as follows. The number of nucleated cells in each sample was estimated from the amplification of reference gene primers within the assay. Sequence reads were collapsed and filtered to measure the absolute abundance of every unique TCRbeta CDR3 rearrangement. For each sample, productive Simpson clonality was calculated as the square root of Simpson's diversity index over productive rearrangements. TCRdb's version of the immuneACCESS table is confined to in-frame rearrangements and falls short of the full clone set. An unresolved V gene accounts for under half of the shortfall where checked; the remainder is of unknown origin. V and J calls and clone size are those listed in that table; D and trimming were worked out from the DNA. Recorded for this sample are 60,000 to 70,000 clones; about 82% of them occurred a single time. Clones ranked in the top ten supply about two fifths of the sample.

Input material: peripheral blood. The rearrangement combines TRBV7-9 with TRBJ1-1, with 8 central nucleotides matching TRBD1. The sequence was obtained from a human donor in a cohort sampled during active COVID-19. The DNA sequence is TGTGCCAGCAGCTCCGGAACAGGGGGAACTGAAGCTTTCTTT. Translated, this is CASSSGTGGTEAFF.